One and the same sample provided the 17 T cell receptor beta chains below, sequenced in a study of T cells in localized non-small cell lung cancer. The data were produced by immunoSEQ multiplex PCR, yet TCRdb's version contains in-frame clones alone and is incomplete. The sample gives 130,000 or so clones, more than 70% of which show up once; 1.5% to 2% is in the top ten. This specimen consisted of peripheral blood, obtained before any cancer treatment. The origin of the receptors is a female donor of 60 years or more with stage I lung adenocarcinoma.

This clone is a singleton in its sample. The chain couples TRBV28 to TRBJ2-7; the match to TRBD1 covers 8 bases. This CDR3 comprises 14 residues. The J segment lost 4 bases and the V segment lost 2 bases, leaving 4 bases of the junction unmatched. CDR1 and CDR2 from the germline V gene are MDHEN and SYDVKM. CDR3 protein: CASSLQGARYEQYF. In nucleotides, the CDR3 is TGTGCCAGCAGTTTACAGGGGGCTAGGTACGAGCAGTACTTC. Based on the CDR3 plus reference TRBV28 and TRBJ2-7, the full variable domain is DVKVTQSSRYLVKRTGEKVFLECVQDMDHENMFWYRQDPGLGLRLIYFSYDVKMKEKGDIPEGYSVSREKKERFSLILESASTNQTSMYLCASSLQGARYEQYFGPGTRLTVT.

The V and J genes are TRBV6-1 and TRBJ2-7; D uncertain. There are 15 residues in the CDR3. The V gene lost 5 bases and the J gene lost 6 bases, with 20 bases spanning the gap. From germline, CDR1 is MNHNS and CDR2 SASEGT. The CDR3 nucleotides are TGTGCCAGCAGTAAACCCGGGTCGTTTGGTTCCGAGCAGTACTTC. It is translated as CASSKPGSFGSEQYF.

V gene TRBV6-5 combines with J gene TRBJ2-1; 8 bases align to TRBD1. The CDR3 covers 15 residues. In germline, CDR1 is MNHEY, CDR2 SVGAGI. The V segment lost 6 bases and the J segment 0 bases; nucleotides outside the gene matches: 4. In nucleotides, the CDR3 is TGTGCCAGCAGACTTACAGGGGGCTCCTACAATGAGCAGTTCTTC. Its protein product is CASRLTGGSYNEQFF.

The V gene is TRBV5-6, the J gene TRBJ1-6; 7 nucleotides match TRBD1. Germline V gene data show CDR1 as SGHDT and CDR2 as YYEEEE. The CDR3 totals 13 residues. V dropped 3 bases and J dropped 7; count of bases not matched to a gene: 1. This chain's CDR3 is CASSWGQNSPLHF. The CDR3 coding sequence is TGTGCCAGCAGCTGGGGACAGAATTCACCCCTCCACTTT.

This clone was detected a few times. The chain couples TRBV11-3 to TRBJ2-3; either TRBD1 or TRBD2 may fit D (5 bases each). The CDR3 has 14 amino acids. The germline gives CDR1 SGHNT, CDR2 YENEEA. The ends were cut back, 1 base at V and 6 bases at J, with 11 bases in the middle. In nucleotides, the CDR3 is TGTGCCAGCAGCTTAGGAGAGGGGTTGGATACGCAGTATTTT. Its translation: CASSLGEGLDTQYF. The full variable domain, with the rest looked up from reference TRBV11-3 and TRBJ2-3, is EAGVVQSPRYKIIEKKQPVAFWCNPISGHNTLYWYLQNLGQGPELLIRYENEEAVDDSQLPKDRFSAERLKGVDSTLKIQPAELGDSAVYLCASSLGEGLDTQYFGPGTRLTVL.

CDR3 loop: CASLAGRYNEQFF. The DNA of the CDR3 is TGTGCCAGCTTAGCGGGCCGTTACAATGAGCAGTTCTTC. The rearrangement links TRBV2 to TRBJ2-1; 7 bases agree with TRBD2. Germline CDR1 and CDR2: SNHLY and FYNNEI. CDR3 size: 13 residues. The junction had 5 bases not matched to a gene; V was cut back by 8 bases and J by 4 bases. Full variable domain (outside the CDR3, taken from reference TRBV2 and TRBJ2-1): EPEVTQTPSHQVTQMGQEVILRCVPISNHLYFYWYRQILGQKVEFLVSFYNNEISEKSEIFDDQFSVERPDGSNFTLKIRSTKLEDSAMYFCASLAGRYNEQFFGPGTRLTVL.

The V and J genes are TRBV18 and TRBJ1-1, with D unresolved. Germline CDR1 is KGHSH and CDR2 is LQKENI. The CDR3 extends over 13 amino acids. V was shortened by 7 bases and J by 5 bases, with 14 bases between the two germline ends. CDR3 nucleotides: TGTGCCAGCTACCTCACCGCGGGGACTGAAGCTTTCTTT. This gives the protein CASYLTAGTEAFF.

The chain is built from TRBV7-2 and TRBJ2-7; TRBD2 might be the D (6 bases). The CDR3 length is 16 residues. V lost 0 bases and J 6 bases, leaving 18 bases between the germline ends. CDR1 SGHTA and CDR2 FQGNSA come from the germline V gene. CDR3 sequence (DNA): TGTGCCAGCAGCTTAGCGGAGGGGCTTCTTCGTGTCGAGCAGTACTTC. Protein: CASSLAEGLLRVEQYF.

J is TRBJ2-1 and V is TRBV7-9, with 7 bases lining up with TRBD1. The V gene end was trimmed by 0 bases and the J gene end by 6 bases; junction bases not matched to a gene: 2. The CDR3 spans 14 residues. The germline V gene has CDR1 SEHNR and CDR2 FQNEAQ (reference sequence). The CDR3 loop reads CASSLAKGANEQFF. The CDR3 DNA reads as TGTGCCAGCAGCTTAGCGAAGGGGGCCAATGAGCAGTTCTTC. The full variable domain, with the rest looked up from reference TRBV7-9 and TRBJ2-1, is DTGVSQNPRHKITKRGQNVTFRCDPISEHNRLYWYRQTLGQGPEFLTYFQNEAQLEKSRLLSDRFSAERPKGSFSTLEIQRTEQGDSAMYLCASSLAKGANEQFFGPGTRLTVL.

The V gene is TRBV5-1, the J gene TRBJ2-3; TRBD2 aligns across 8 bases. The germline CDR1 and CDR2 sequences are SGHRS and YFSETQ. The CDR3 runs to 15 residues. The J segment lost 0 bases and the V segment lost 7 bases, leaving 7 bases of the junction unmatched. The CDR3: CASALASGSTDTQYF. CDR3 DNA: TGCGCCAGCGCCTTGGCTAGCGGGAGCACAGATACGCAGTATTTT.

The J gene is TRBJ2-7, the V gene TRBV5-1, with 9 bases fitting TRBD2. The CDR3 has 16 residues. Trimming removed 1 base from V and 6 bases from J; junction bases left unmatched: 11. The V gene's germline CDR1 is SGHRS and CDR2 YFSETQ. The CDR3: CASSLLMREGQGEQYF. For the CDR3, the DNA is TGCGCCAGCAGCTTGTTGATGCGGGAGGGCCAAGGCGAGCAGTACTTC.

V usage is TRBV6-5 and J usage is TRBJ2-7; TRBD1 is a possible D gene (7 bases). V was shortened by 5 bases and J by 2 bases, with 13 bases between the two germline ends. CDR3 length: 14 residues. Germline V lookup: CDR1 MNHEY, CDR2 SVGAGI. The CDR3 bases are TGTGCCAGCAGTCCCCAGGGGGGACCCTACGAGCAGTACTTC. Translated, it gives CASSPQGGPYEQYF.

The chain couples TRBV29-1 to TRBJ2-7; D assignment may be TRBD1 or TRBD2 (5 bases each). The CDR3 runs to 15 residues. V lost 4 bases to trimming and J lost 2 bases, with 18 bases between them. Germline assignment: CDR1 SQVTM and CDR2 ANQGSEA. The DNA for the CDR3 is TGCAGCGTTGCAGGGTCGGGGCGGTATCCCTACGAGCAGTACTTC. Translating gives CSVAGSGRYPYEQYF.

This chain joins TRBV6-6 and TRBJ2-7, with D possibly being TRBD2 (5 bases). This CDR3 has 14 residues. V lost 6 bases, J lost 0 bases, and 12 bases lay in between. Germline V gene lookup returns CDR1 MNHNY and CDR2 SVGAGI (reference sequence). CDR3 sequence: CASRLTRVSYEQYF. The CDR3 region has the DNA TGTGCCAGCAGACTCACTAGAGTCTCCTACGAGCAGTACTTC.

The chain uses TRBV30 and TRBJ1-3, with 7 nucleotides matching TRBD1. V was clipped by 4 bases and J by 1 base; unmatched bases: 4. Per the germline V gene, CDR1 is GTSNPN and CDR2 is SVGIG (reference sequence). The CDR3 extends over 14 amino acids. The CDR3 here is CAWMPGGSGNTIYF. CDR3 sequence (DNA): TGTGCCTGGATGCCAGGGGGGTCTGGAAACACCATATATTTT.

Only a few counts were recorded for this clone. This rearrangement joins TRBV29-1 to TRBJ1-5; D not resolved. Trimming took 5 bases from V and 8 from J, leaving 16 bases between them. The CDR3 has 13 amino acids. Germline V lookup: CDR1 SQVTM, CDR2 ANQGSEA. CDR3 protein: CSVRQDQTEPQHF. In nucleotides, the CDR3 is TGCAGCGTTAGGCAGGATCAAACCGAGCCCCAGCATTTT.

The gene calls are TRBV29-1 and TRBJ1-1, with D possibly being TRBD1 (5 bases). The CDR3 consists of 11 residues. The ends were cut back, 3 bases at V and 6 bases at J, with 8 bases in the middle. Germline assignment: CDR1 SQVTM and CDR2 ANQGSEA. CDR3 amino acids: CSVDSRAEAFF. The CDR3 region has the DNA TGCAGCGTTGATTCCAGGGCTGAAGCTTTCTTT.